This is a list of T cell receptor beta chains from one sample in a study of shared clonotypes between healthy human individuals. Only in-frame clones appear in the TCRdb table, and some are missing; sequencing was by immunoSEQ multiplex PCR. The table shows about 1.5 million clones, with around 98% occurring only once. Sample: naive CD4+ T cells sorted from blood. The receptors here all came from a man aged 30-40 years in good health. The CDR3 runs from the conserved cysteine through the conserved F or W. Fields, in order: CDR3 length, V gene, J gene, clone size, D gene, CDR3 DNA, CDR3 protein. D genes are given only for firm matches. Some rows mark clone size as missing; the rest say once, few, many or name a class of expanded clone.

>16|TRBV25-1|TRBJ2-6|-|-
TGTGCCAGCAGTAAATGGGTGACCTCTGGGGCCAACGTCCTGACTTTC
CASSKWVTSGANVLTF
>12|TRBV6-5|TRBJ1-2|once|TRBD1
TGTGCCAGCGGGACAGTTAACTATGGCTACACCTTC
CASGTVNYGYTF
>14|TRBV27|TRBJ2-3|-|-
TGTGCCACTTTGGACCCAGGGAGGACAGATACGCAGTATTTT
CATLDPGRTDTQYF
>16|TRBV5-4|TRBJ1-3|-|-
TGTGCCAGCAGCTTGGTAGGCTCCCCCTCTGGAAACACCATATATTTT
CASSLVGSPSGNTIYF
>16|TRBV11-2|TRBJ2-3|-|-
TGTGCCAGCAGCTTAGATTTGGCCTTGGACACAGATACGCAGTATTTT
CASSLDLALDTDTQYF
>15|TRBV7-8|TRBJ2-3|-|TRBD1
TGTGCCAGCAGCCAAGAGGGACAGGCCACAGATACGCAGTATTTT
CASSQEGQATDTQYF
>15|TRBV9|TRBJ2-7|-|TRBD1
TGTGCCAGCAGCGTAGAAGGGGGCAGCTCCTACGAGCAGTACTTC
CASSVEGGSSYEQYF
>14|TRBV7-8|TRBJ2-7|-|TRBD1
TGTGCCAGCAGCTTAGGTCGACAGGGCTACGAGCAGTACTTC
CASSLGRQGYEQYF
>10|TRBV2|TRBJ2-2|-|-
TGTGCCAGCAGATCCGGGGAGCTGTTTTTT
CASRSGELFF
>14|TRBV7-8|TRBJ2-7|-|-
TGTGCCAGCAGCTTATTTTTGACCACCTACGAGCAGTACTTC
CASSLFLTTYEQYF
>12|TRBV11-3|TRBJ2-1|-|-
TGTGCCAGCAGCCGTGAGACTGGTGAGCAGTTCTTC
CASSRETGEQFF
>16|TRBV28|TRBJ1-2|-|-
TGTGCCAGCAGTTTGAGGGACTACAGATCCGTCTATGGCTACACCTTC
CASSLRDYRSVYGYTF
>16|TRBV29-1|TRBJ2-2|-|TRBD2
TGCAGCGTTGTGGGGGGACTAGGCCTGAACACCGGGGAGCTGTTTTTT
CSVVGGLGLNTGELFF
>13|TRBV28|TRBJ1-3|-|-
TGTGCCAGCAGGGTAATCTCTGGAAACACCATATATTTT
CASRVISGNTIYF
>13|TRBV7-8|TRBJ2-5|-|-
TGTGCCAGCAGCTTAGCGGAAGAAGAGACCCAGTACTTC
CASSLAEEETQYF
>17|TRBV9|TRBJ2-2|-|-
TGTGCCAGCAGCGTAGTGTCTTTTTACTCGAACACCGGGGAGCTGTTTTTT
CASSVVSFYSNTGELFF
>18|TRBV5-1|TRBJ1-3|-|TRBD1
TGCGCCAGCAGCTTGGCACCGGGACAGGGTTTAGGTGGAAACACCATATATTTT
CASSLAPGQGLGGNTIYF
>16|TRBV7-2|TRBJ2-6|-|-
TGTGCCAGCAGCTTAGCGAGCGATCCTGGGGCCAACGTCCTGACTTTC
CASSLASDPGANVLTF
>14|TRBV9|TRBJ2-1|-|-
TGTGCCAGCAGCGTAGGGAGCTCCTACAATGAGCAGTTCTTC
CASSVGSSYNEQFF
>15|TRBV28|TRBJ2-7|-|-
TGTGCCAGCAGGGACTGGACAGAGAGCTCCTACGAGCAGTACTTC
CASRDWTESSYEQYF
>14|TRBV2|TRBJ1-5|once|-
TGTGCCAGCAGTGAGGTAGGGAACCATCAGCCCCAGCATTTT
CASSEVGNHQPQHF
>14|TRBV2|TRBJ2-3|once|-
TGTGCCAGCAGTAACTGGGTAGGGACAGATACGCAGTATTTT
CASSNWVGTDTQYF
>14|TRBV7-2|TRBJ1-1|-|TRBD1
TGTGCCAGCAGTCGGGACAGGGGGAACACTGAAGCTTTCTTT
CASSRDRGNTEAFF
>13|TRBV6-5|TRBJ1-5|-|-
TGTGCCAGCAGACCTTCGGGGGGGCAGCCCCAGCATTTT
CASRPSGGQPQHF
>15|TRBV6-6|TRBJ1-5|-|TRBD1
TGTGCCAGCAGTTACGGGGACAGGGTATATCAGCCCCAGCATTTT
CASSYGDRVYQPQHF
>15|TRBV28|TRBJ2-7|-|-
TGTGCCAGCGTCTTCGCGGGGCCCAGCTCCTACGAGCAGTACTTC
CASVFAGPSSYEQYF
>13|TRBV7-9|TRBJ2-5|-|-
TGTGCCAGCAGCTCCAGGGGCCAAGAGACCCAGTACTTC
CASSSRGQETQYF
>17|TRBV25-1|TRBJ2-1|-|-
TGTGCCAGCAGTGATAGAAGGGGAGCGGGTCATTACAATGAGCAGTTCTTC
CASSDRRGAGHYNEQFF
>15|TRBV10-2|TRBJ1-3|-|-
TGCGCCAGCAGTCCCAGAGATAAAGCTGGAAACACCATATATTTT
CASSPRDKAGNTIYF
>14|TRBV5-1|TRBJ1-2|-|-
TGCGCCAGCAGCTTGGACACAGGAACCTATGGCTACACCTTC
CASSLDTGTYGYTF
>16|TRBV9|TRBJ2-1|-|TRBD2
TGTGCCAGCAGCGTAGCTAGGACTAGCGGGAATTTTGAGCAGTTCTTC
CASSVARTSGNFEQFF
>15|TRBV7-9|TRBJ2-5|-|-
TGTGCCAGCAGCCGCCGGGAAGCGGATCAAGAGACCCAGTACTTC
CASSRREADQETQYF
>16|TRBV11-2|TRBJ2-3|-|-
TGTGCCAGCAGCCTTATTGGGTTGCCCTCCACAGATACGCAGTATTTT
CASSLIGLPSTDTQYF
>15|TRBV18|TRBJ2-2|once|TRBD1
TGTGCCAGCTCACACAGGGGGCTGAACACCGGGGAGCTGTTTTTT
CASSHRGLNTGELFF
>16|TRBV11-2|TRBJ2-7|-|-
TGTGCCAGCAGCCCCGGACCAACCACTCTGGGTTACGAGCAGTACTTC
CASSPGPTTLGYEQYF
>14|TRBV9|TRBJ2-1|-|-
TGTGCCAGCAGCGCCAACATTCTAGCTTCTCGGCAGTTCTTC
CASSANILASRQFF
>12|TRBV28|TRBJ2-7|-|-
TGTGCCAGCATATACGGGAAATACGAGCAGTACTTC
CASIYGKYEQYF
>12|TRBV6-1|TRBJ2-7|-|-
TGTGCCAGCAGTGAAGGACCGGTCGAGCAGTACTTC
CASSEGPVEQYF
>15|TRBV5-1|TRBJ2-7|-|-
TGCGCCAGCAGCTGGGAAAACAGGGTCCGGGGCGAGCAGTACTTC
CASSWENRVRGEQYF
>17|TRBV4-3|TRBJ2-1|-|TRBD2
TGCGCCAGCAGCCAAGGGACTAGCGGGAGGTCTGACAATGAGCAGTTCTTC
CASSQGTSGRSDNEQFF
>15|TRBV27|TRBJ2-2|-|-
TGTGCCAGCAGTTTATCTGTGGGCTTCACCGGGGAGCTGTTTTTT
CASSLSVGFTGELFF
>16|TRBV5-6|TRBJ2-1|-|TRBD2
TGTGCCAGCAGCGTGGGACTAGCGGGACCCTACAATGAGCAGTTCTTC
CASSVGLAGPYNEQFF
>15|TRBV27|TRBJ1-4|-|TRBD1
TGTGCCAGCAGTTCCGGGACAGTTCCCAATGAAAAACTGTTTTTT
CASSSGTVPNEKLFF
>11|TRBV6-1|TRBJ2-1|-|TRBD1
TGTGCCGGGACAGGGGCCAATGAGCAGTTCTTC
CAGTGANEQFF
>17|TRBV10-1|TRBJ2-2|-|TRBD2
TGCGCCAGCACCCCAAGGGCTAGCGGAGCGAACACCGGGGAGCTGTTTTTT
CASTPRASGANTGELFF
>12|TRBV5-4|TRBJ1-1|-|-
TGTGCCCCAGGGCCCAGAAACACTGAAGCTTTCTTT
CAPGPRNTEAFF
>14|TRBV5-1|TRBJ2-5|-|-
TGCGCCAGCAGGTTACAGGGACTCCAAGAGACCCAGTACTTC
CASRLQGLQETQYF
>14|TRBV5-1|TRBJ2-5|-|-
TGCGCCAGCAGCTTGGGTAGCGTAGCGGAGACCCAGTACTTC
CASSLGSVAETQYF
>13|TRBV28|TRBJ2-3|-|-
TGTGCCGGCCAGGACGTCTCCACAGATACGCAGTATTTT
CAGQDVSTDTQYF
>15|TRBV7-2|TRBJ2-1|-|TRBD2
TGTGCCAGCAGCCAGGGACTAGCGGGAGCGGGTGAGCAGTTCTTC
CASSQGLAGAGEQFF
>16|TRBV7-3|TRBJ2-6|once|-
TGTGCCAGCAGCGCGACCGGACAGAGAAATCTCAACGTCCTGACTTTC
CASSATGQRNLNVLTF
>15|TRBV5-1|TRBJ2-7|-|-
TGCGCCAGCAGCTTGGTAGTCGGACAGACCTACGAGCAGTACTTC
CASSLVVGQTYEQYF
>13|TRBV28|TRBJ1-1|-|-
TGTGCCAGCAGGACCGACAGGACCACTGAAGCTTTCTTT
CASRTDRTTEAFF
>16|TRBV7-9|TRBJ2-5|-|-
TGTGCCAGCAGCCCCCCGTTGAGGCACATCCAAGAGACCCAGTACTTC
CASSPPLRHIQETQYF